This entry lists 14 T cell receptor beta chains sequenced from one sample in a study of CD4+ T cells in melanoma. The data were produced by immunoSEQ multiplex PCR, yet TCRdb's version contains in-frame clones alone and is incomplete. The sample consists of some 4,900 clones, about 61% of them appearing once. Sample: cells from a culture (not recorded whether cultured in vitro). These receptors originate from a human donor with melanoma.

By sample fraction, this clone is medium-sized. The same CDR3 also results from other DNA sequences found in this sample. CDR3 nucleotides: TGTGCCAGCAGCTTGGGCCGAGGGTATGAAAAACTGTTTTTT. Amino acids: CASSLGRGYEKLFF. The rearrangement links TRBV5-6 to TRBJ1-4; no clear D. Germline values: CDR1 SGHDT, CDR2 YYEEEE. Trimming took off 0 bases at V and 6 bases at J, with 9 bases between the two ends. This CDR3 is 14 amino acids long.

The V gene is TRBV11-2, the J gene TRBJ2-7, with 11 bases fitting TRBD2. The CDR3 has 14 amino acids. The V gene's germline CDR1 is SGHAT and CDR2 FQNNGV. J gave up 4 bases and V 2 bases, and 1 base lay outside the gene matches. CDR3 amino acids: CASSLLAGGYEQYF. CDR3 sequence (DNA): TGTGCCAGCAGCTTACTAGCGGGGGGTTACGAGCAGTACTTC.

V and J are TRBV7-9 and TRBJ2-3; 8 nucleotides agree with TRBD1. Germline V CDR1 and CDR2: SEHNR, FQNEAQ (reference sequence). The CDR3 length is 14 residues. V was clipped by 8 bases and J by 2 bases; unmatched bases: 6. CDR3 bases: TGTGCCAGCCGATCGGGACAGGACACAGATACGCAGTATTTT. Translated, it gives CASRSGQDTDTQYF.

CDR3 nucleotides: TGCGCCAGCAGCTTGGGGGCGGGCGGAACTAGCACAGATACGCAGTATTTT. Translated: CASSLGAGGTSTDTQYF. The chain links TRBV5-1 to TRBJ2-3; D might be TRBD2 (5 bases). The CDR3 is made up of 17 amino acids. Trimming cost V 0 bases and J 0 bases, with 14 bases left between them. Germline CDR1 SGHRS, CDR2 YFSETQ.

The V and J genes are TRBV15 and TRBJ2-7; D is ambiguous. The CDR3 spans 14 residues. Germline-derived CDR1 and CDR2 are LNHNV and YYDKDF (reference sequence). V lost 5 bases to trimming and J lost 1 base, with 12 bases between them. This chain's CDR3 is CATSARATSYEQYF. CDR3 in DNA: TGTGCCACCAGCGCCCGAGCTACGTCCTACGAGCAGTACTTC. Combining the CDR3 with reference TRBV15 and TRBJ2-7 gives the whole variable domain DAMVIQNPRYQVTQFGKPVTLSCSQTLNHNVMYWYQQKSSQAPKLLFHYYDKDFNNEADTPDNFQSRRPNTSFCFLDIRSPGLGDTAMYLCATSARATSYEQYFGPGTRLTVT.

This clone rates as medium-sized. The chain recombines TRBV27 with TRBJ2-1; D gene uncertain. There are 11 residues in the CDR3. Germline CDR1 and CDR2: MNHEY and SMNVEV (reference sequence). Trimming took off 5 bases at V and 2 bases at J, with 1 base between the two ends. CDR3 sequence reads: CASSTYNEQFF. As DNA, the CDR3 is TGTGCCAGCAGTACCTACAATGAGCAGTTCTTC.

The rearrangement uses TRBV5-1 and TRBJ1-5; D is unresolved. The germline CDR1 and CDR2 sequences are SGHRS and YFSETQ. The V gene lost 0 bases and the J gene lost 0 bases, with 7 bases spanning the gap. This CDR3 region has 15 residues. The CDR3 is CASSLAGSSNQPQHF. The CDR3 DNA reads TGCGCCAGCAGCTTGGCCGGGAGTAGCAATCAGCCCCAGCATTTT.

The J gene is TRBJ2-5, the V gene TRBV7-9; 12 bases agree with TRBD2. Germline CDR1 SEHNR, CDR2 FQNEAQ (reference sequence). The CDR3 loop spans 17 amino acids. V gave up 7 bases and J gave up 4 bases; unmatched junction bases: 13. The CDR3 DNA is TGTGCCAGCAACACGGACAGGGTACTAGCGGGGGGAGAGACCCAGTACTTC. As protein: CASNTDRVLAGGETQYF.

The CDR3 here is CSVRPWQGGGEQYF. The DNA for the CDR3 is TGCAGCGTGCGTCCCTGGCAGGGCGGGGGGGAGCAGTACTTC. The chain is built from TRBV29-1 and TRBJ2-7, with 8 bases aligning to TRBD2. The CDR3 spans 14 residues. The germline V gene encodes CDR1 SQVTM and CDR2 ANQGSEA. V shed 6 bases, J shed 7 bases, and the junction held 14 bases outside the gene matches.

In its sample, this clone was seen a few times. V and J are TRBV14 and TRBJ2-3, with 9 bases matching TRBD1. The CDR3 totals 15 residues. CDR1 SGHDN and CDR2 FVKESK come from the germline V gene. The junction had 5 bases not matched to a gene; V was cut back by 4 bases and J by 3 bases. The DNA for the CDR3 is TGTGCCAGCAGCCCCGGACAGGGGAGGACAGATACGCAGTATTTT. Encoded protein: CASSPGQGRTDTQYF.

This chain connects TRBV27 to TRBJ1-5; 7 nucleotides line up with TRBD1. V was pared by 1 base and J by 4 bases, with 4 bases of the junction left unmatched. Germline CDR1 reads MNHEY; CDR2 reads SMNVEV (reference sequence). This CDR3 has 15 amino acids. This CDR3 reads CASSLWAGGNQPQHF. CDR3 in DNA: TGTGCCAGCAGTTTATGGGCAGGGGGGAATCAGCCCCAGCATTTT.

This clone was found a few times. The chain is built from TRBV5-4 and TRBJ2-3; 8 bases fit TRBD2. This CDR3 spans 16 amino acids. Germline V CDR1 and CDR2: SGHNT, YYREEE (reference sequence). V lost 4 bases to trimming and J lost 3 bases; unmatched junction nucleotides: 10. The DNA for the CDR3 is TGTGCCAGCAGCCCGTTAGCCGGGGGGGCAACAGATACGCAGTATTTT. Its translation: CASSPLAGGATDTQYF.

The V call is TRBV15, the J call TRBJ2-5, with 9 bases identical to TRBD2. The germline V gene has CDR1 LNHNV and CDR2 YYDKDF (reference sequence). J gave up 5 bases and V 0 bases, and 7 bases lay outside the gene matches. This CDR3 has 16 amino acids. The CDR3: CATSRDRGLAGETQYF. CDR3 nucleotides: TGTGCCACCAGCAGAGATCGGGGACTAGCCGGGGAGACCCAGTACTTC. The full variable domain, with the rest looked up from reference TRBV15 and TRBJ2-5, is DAMVIQNPRYQVTQFGKPVTLSCSQTLNHNVMYWYQQKSSQAPKLLFHYYDKDFNNEADTPDNFQSRRPNTSFCFLDIRSPGLGDTAMYLCATSRDRGLAGETQYFGPGTRLLVL.

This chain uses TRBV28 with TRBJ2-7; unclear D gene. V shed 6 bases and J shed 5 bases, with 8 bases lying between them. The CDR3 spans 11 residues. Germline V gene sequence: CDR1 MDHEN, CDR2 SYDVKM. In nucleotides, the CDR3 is TGTGCCAGCAGCTTAAGCGACGAGCAGTACTTC. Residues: CASSLSDEQYF.